The clone carrying this TCR beta chain occurred many times. The antigen is undetermined. RNA transcripts yielded amplified TCR beta CDR3 regions. The HTBI primer set served for first-round RT-PCR of the TCR CDR3. TCRdb ran MiXCR on the multiplex PCR reads and lists one entry per CDR3 protein. This table holds more than 650,000 distinct CDR3 sequences, 11% to 15% found once. Trimming cost V 5 bases and J 5 bases, with 16 bases left between them. This CDR3 spans 14 amino acids. Germline assignment: CDR1 SNHLY and CDR2 FYNNEI. The diagnostic basis comprised clinical symptoms, serum thyroxine and TRAb, thyroid ultrasound and orbital computed tomography. PBMCs stemmed from around 10 ml fresh peripheral blood. This record comes from a study of T cells in Graves' hyperthyroidism and ophthalmopathy. Study background: It was at initial diagnosis, before any treatment, that peripheral blood was collected.

Study-wide results and limits: Ophthalmopathy onset followed model prediction by a median approximately 5.9 months.

The TCR sequence derives from a woman aged 18-30 years with Graves' hyperthyroidism. The rearrangement links TRBV2 to TRBJ2-7; D possibly matches TRBD1 or TRBD2 (5 bases each). Sequenced: blood. CDR3 bases: TGTGCCAGCAGTCTCCGGGACCCTTCGCACGAGCAGTACTTC. It yields the protein CASSLRDPSHEQYF.